Following are 26 T cell receptor beta chains from one sample sequenced in a study of beta chain features in type 1 diabetes. Notes on the study in general: Significant though moderate, a shortening of TCRB CDR3s appeared in all four CD4+ subsets of Type 1 diabetes patients.

The isolated RNA, all of it, was reverse transcribed, so expressed TCRB transcripts were what got sequenced. The method was immunoSEQ multiplex PCR; TCRdb's version includes in-frame clones alone and lacks a portion of them. The table shows approximately 260,000 clones, with less than 30% occurring only once. No antigen has been identified for these receptors. Sequencing was performed on naive CD4+ T cells from blood. These receptors were obtained from a woman in her 30s with type 1 diabetes.

This clone came up once. This CDR3 reads CASSRTTGTPDRELFF. The CDR3 nucleotides are TGCGCCAGCAGCCGGACTACCGGGACCCCGGACCGGGAGCTGTTTTTT. The rearrangement joins TRBV4-1 to TRBJ2-2; D might be TRBD2 (6 bases). The V gene lost 4 bases and the J gene lost 9 bases, with 21 bases spanning the gap. Germline CDR1 is MGHRA and CDR2 is YSYEKL. The CDR3 totals 16 residues.

This clone was recorded a few times. V gene TRBV2 combines with J gene TRBJ2-3; 10 bases line up with TRBD1. The CDR3 covers 18 residues. Germline V gene lookup returns CDR1 SNHLY and CDR2 FYNNEI. After removal of 0 bases from V and 10 bases from J, the junction contained 16 bases not matched to a gene. The CDR3 sequence: CASSEASRTGGTFEPQYF. The CDR3 DNA sequence: TGTGCCAGCAGTGAAGCGTCCCGGACAGGGGGGACCTTTGAGCCGCAGTATTTT.

The chain employs TRBV7-2 and TRBJ2-7, with D perhaps TRBD2 (6 bases). CDR1 and CDR2 (germline): SGHTA, FQGNSA. V shed 1 base and J shed 7 bases, with 8 bases lying between them. The CDR3 consists of 12 residues. DNA for the CDR3: TGTGCCAGCAGCTTAGTGGAGGGAGAGCAGTACTTC. It yields the protein CASSLVEGEQYF.

The chain uses TRBV18 and TRBJ2-5, with TRBD1 identical over 8 bases. From germline, CDR1 is KGHSH and CDR2 LQKENI. The junction had 9 bases not matched to a gene; V was cut back by 1 base and J by 5 bases. This CDR3 has 16 residues. The CDR3, as DNA: TGTGCCAGCTCACCACGGTCGCAGGGGGCGCGGGAGACCCAGTACTTC. Translating it yields CASSPRSQGARETQYF.

The genes are TRBV9 and TRBJ2-4; D is uncertain. The CDR3 totals 12 residues. Germline-derived CDR1 and CDR2 are SGDLS and YYNGEE. Trimming took off 3 bases at V and 6 bases at J, with 7 bases between the two ends. Here the CDR3 reads CASSGEANIQYF. CDR3 bases: TGTGCCAGCAGCGGCGAGGCAAACATTCAGTACTTC. The variable domain in full, with the rest retrieved from reference TRBV9 and TRBJ2-4, is DSGVTQTPKHLITATGQRVTLRCSPRSGDLSVYWYQQSLDQGLQFLIQYYNGEERAKGNILERFSAQQFPDLHSELNLSSLELGDSALYFCASSGEANIQYFGAGTRLSVL.

The J gene is TRBJ2-1, the V gene TRBV29-1; 9 nucleotides match TRBD2. This CDR3 region has 12 residues. V trimming: 5 bases; J trimming: 7 bases; junction bases outside the gene matches: 3. Germline values: CDR1 SQVTM, CDR2 ANQGSEA. CDR3 in amino acids: CSVRTSVNEQFF. In DNA form, the CDR3 reads TGCAGCGTTAGGACTAGCGTTAATGAGCAGTTCTTC.

The chain carries TRBV27 and TRBJ1-2; TRBD1 aligns across 7 bases. The J segment lost 8 bases and the V segment lost 6 bases, leaving 9 bases of the junction unmatched. Per germline, CDR1 MNHEY and CDR2 SMNVEV (reference sequence). This CDR3 has 13 residues. CDR3 sequence (DNA): TGTGCCAGCAGGGTACAGGGGACGCGAGGCTACACCTTC. Amino acids: CASRVQGTRGYTF.

This clone came up a few times. CDR3 in amino acids: CSAGLAFYEQFF. Here the CDR3 DNA reads TGCAGCGCGGGACTAGCTTTTTACGAGCAGTTCTTC. The chain recombines TRBV29-1 with TRBJ2-1; the match to TRBD2 covers 9 bases. Germline CDR1 SQVTM, CDR2 ANQGSEA. The junction had 8 bases not matched to a gene; V was cut back by 7 bases and J by 10 bases. The CDR3 contains 12 residues.

This clone was counted at least ten times. J is TRBJ2-1 and V is TRBV7-2; TRBD2 is a possible D gene (6 bases). The CDR3 has 15 residues. V gave up 6 bases and J gave up 2 bases, with 14 bases separating them. CDR1 is SGHTA, CDR2 FQGNSA, per germline. The CDR3 DNA reads as TGTGCCAGCAGAGTGAGCGGGTCCACCTACAATGAGCAGTTCTTC. This translates into CASRVSGSTYNEQFF.

The chain carries TRBV15 and TRBJ2-5, with D possibly matching TRBD2 (5 bases). CDR1 and CDR2 from the germline V gene are LNHNV and YYDKDF (reference sequence). The V end lost 0 bases, the J end lost 4 bases, and 12 bases lay between the germline ends. CDR3 length: 15 residues. CDR3 protein: CATSRDVTSRETQYF. The CDR3 nucleotides read TGTGCCACCAGCAGAGATGTAACTAGTCGAGAGACCCAGTACTTC.

CDR3: CASSQRGFRVGYTF. Here the CDR3 DNA reads TGTGCCAGCAGCCAACGGGGGTTCCGAGTTGGCTACACCTTC. The gene calls are TRBV21-1 and TRBJ1-2. TRBV21-1 is listed as a pseudogene. CDR3 size: 14 residues.

The chain couples TRBV7-3 to TRBJ2-7; 7 nucleotides line up with TRBD2. This CDR3 contains 14 residues. The J segment lost 3 bases and the V segment lost 4 bases, leaving 6 bases of the junction unmatched. Germline-derived CDR1 and CDR2 are SGHTA and FQGTGA. The DNA of the CDR3 is TGTGCCAGCAGCTCGGGCGGGAGTCTCTACGAGCAGTACTTC. Protein sequence: CASSSGGSLYEQYF.

There are a few counts of this clone. This chain joins TRBV18 and TRBJ1-1; tentatively, D is TRBD1 (5 bases). The CDR3 covers 13 residues. V was clipped by 6 bases and J by 0 bases, with 8 bases between them. Germline V gene data show CDR1 as KGHSH and CDR2 as LQKENI. Written as DNA, the CDR3 is TGTGCCAGCTCGGACACTCTGAACACTGAAGCTTTCTTT. This gives the protein CASSDTLNTEAFF.

The genes are TRBV20-1 and TRBJ2-5; tentative D call: TRBD1 (5 bases). Trimming took 6 bases from V and 5 from J, leaving 10 bases between them. CDR1 and CDR2 from the germline V gene are DFQATT and SNEGSKA (reference sequence). This CDR3 is built from 11 residues. The CDR3 sequence: CSAERGETQYF. CDR3 DNA: TGCAGTGCCGAAAGGGGCGAGACCCAGTACTTC.

This clone was detected only a few times. The V call is TRBV21-1, the J call TRBJ1-5. TRBV21-1 represents a pseudogene. The CDR3 extends over 15 amino acids. The CDR3 sequence is CASSKAPGSAQPQHF. CDR3 nucleotide sequence: TGTGCCAGCAGCAAAGCGCCGGGTAGCGCTCAGCCCCAGCATTTT.

This clone has only a few counts. The rearrangement uses TRBV9 and TRBJ2-1; 9 bases match TRBD2. CDR1 is SGDLS and CDR2 is YYNGEE in the germline V gene. The CDR3 is 14 amino acids. V lost 3 bases and J lost 5; bases outside the gene matches: 3. This CDR3 reads CASSGTSANNEQFF. CDR3 nucleotide sequence: TGTGCCAGCAGCGGGACTAGCGCTAACAATGAGCAGTTCTTC.

This rearrangement joins TRBV18 to TRBJ2-1; D not resolved. The CDR3 is made up of 14 amino acids. Between the trimmed V and J ends, which lost 0 bases and 6 bases, there was a span of 9 bases. From germline, CDR1 is KGHSH and CDR2 LQKENI. In DNA form, the CDR3 reads TGTGCCAGCTCACCACCGTGGCCAGTCAATGAGCAGTTCTTC. This translates into CASSPPWPVNEQFF.

The DNA for the CDR3 is TGTGCCTGGAGTGTTTGGGCAGGATTAAATTACAATGAGCAGTTCTTC. Protein product: CAWSVWAGLNYNEQFF. The chain joins TRBV30 to TRBJ2-1; D gene ambiguous. V lost 0 bases to trimming and J lost 4 bases, with 16 bases between them. The CDR3 length is 16 residues. The germline gives CDR1 GTSNPN, CDR2 SVGIG (reference sequence). Combining the CDR3 with reference TRBV30 and TRBJ2-1 gives the whole variable domain SQTIHQWPATLVQPVGSPLSLECTVEGTSNPNLYWYRQAAGRGLQLLFYSVGIGQISSEVPQNLSASRPQDRQFILSSKKLLLSDSGFYLCAWSVWAGLNYNEQFFGPGTRLTVL.

The V and J genes are TRBV18 and TRBJ2-4; possibly TRBD1 for D (6 bases). V lost 2 bases and J lost 0, with 11 bases in between. The CDR3 is 16 residues long. CDR1 and CDR2 (germline): KGHSH, LQKENI. CDR3 coding DNA: TGTGCCAGCTCACCAGGACAGATTTTAGCCAAAAACATTCAGTACTTC. Translation: CASSPGQILAKNIQYF.

V gene TRBV7-9 combines with J gene TRBJ2-7; 11 bases match TRBD1. J was trimmed by 4 bases and V by 6 bases; bases with no gene match: 8. Germline loops: CDR1 SEHNR, CDR2 FQNEAQ (reference sequence). The CDR3 consists of 15 residues. As DNA, the CDR3 is TGTGCCAGCAGTTCCACCGGGACAGGGGGGTACGAGCAGTACTTC. Protein product: CASSSTGTGGYEQYF.

This clone turned up a few times. The chain carries TRBV6-6 and TRBJ1-2, with 7 nucleotides matching TRBD1. This CDR3 spans 13 amino acids. Germline CDR1 and CDR2: MNHNY and SVGAGI (reference sequence). The V gene end was trimmed by 6 bases and the J gene end by 8 bases; junction bases not matched to a gene: 9. This CDR3 reads CASRSGQPGGYTF. The CDR3 coding sequence is TGTGCCAGCAGGTCGGGACAGCCAGGGGGCTACACCTTC.

This chain links TRBV4-1 with TRBJ1-3; no definite D call. The germline gives CDR1 MGHRA, CDR2 YSYEKL. This CDR3 is 16 amino acids long. V gave up 0 bases and J gave up 4 bases, with 13 bases separating them. This CDR3 reads CASSQEGRVAGNTIYF. For the CDR3, the DNA is TGCGCCAGCAGCCAAGAAGGTCGGGTGGCGGGAAACACCATATATTTT.

Here the CDR3 DNA reads TGTGCCAGCAGCTTAGGGACTAGCGGGAGGGCCAATGAGCAGTTCTTC. This sequence encodes CASSLGTSGRANEQFF. This chain connects TRBV7-9 to TRBJ2-1; 15 bases line up with TRBD2. Germline CDR1 SEHNR, CDR2 FQNEAQ (reference sequence). The CDR3 spans 16 residues. V shed 1 base and J 6 bases; nucleotides not matched to a gene: 1.

V is TRBV12-5 and J is TRBJ2-7, with D possibly being TRBD1 (5 bases). This CDR3 is built from 14 residues. Germline assignment: CDR1 LGHNT and CDR2 FRNRAP. Deletions cut 8 bases from V and 3 bases from J, with 17 bases between. The CDR3 coding sequence is TGTGCTAGTTCAGACAGTTTGAACATCTACGAGCAGTACTTC. It encodes CASSDSLNIYEQYF.

The J gene is TRBJ2-5, the V gene TRBV5-6, with 8 bases that match TRBD2. The V and J ends lost 2 bases and 5 bases, in that order; junction bases with no gene match: 11. The CDR3 totals 16 residues. The germline V gene encodes CDR1 SGHDT and CDR2 YYEEEE. Written as DNA, the CDR3 is TGTGCCAGCAGCTTTCGGGGGCGACAGCGGGGGGAGACCCAGTACTTC. Its protein product is CASSFRGRQRGETQYF.

The rearrangement joins TRBV4-1 to TRBJ2-5, with 13 bases identical to TRBD2. CDR3 length: 16 amino acids. CDR1 and CDR2 from the germline V gene are MGHRA and YSYEKL. Germline trimming cut 0 bases from V and 5 bases from J; bases unmatched to any gene: 3. In DNA form, the CDR3 reads TGCGCCAGCAGCCAAGATAGACTAGCGGGAGGTGAGACCCAGTACTTC. This sequence encodes CASSQDRLAGGETQYF.